This T cell receptor beta chain was recorded in a study of cytomegalovirus exposure and HLA in healthy donors (dated by TCRdb to the late 2010s). With regard to the full study: An earlier analysis of approximately 640 of the donors reported approximately 290 Gb of sequence data and roughly 110 million unique TCR beta sequences from 150 million to 200 million T cells. Approximately 300 gigabases of sequencing data and approximately 92 million unique TCR sequences made up an early release that covered over 550 HLA-typed donors. Of the roughly 390 genotyped donors, 65% to 90% were placed in the genetic ancestry cluster associated with self-reported Caucasian donors. The aim of the study was to test whether cataloging public T cell receptors could identify signatures of past pathogen exposure. The study used immunosequencing to profile the T cell repertoires of 666 subjects and linked those repertoires to cytomegalovirus serostatus. Besides the first cohort of roughly 660 subjects, a separate validation cohort made up of 95 to 150 different subjects was used. High-throughput TCR immunosequencing, statistical association of individual TCRs with disease status, and machine learning were combined to predict cytomegalovirus infection status. To study patterns of TCR occurrence, a later analysis re-analyzed previously published TCR beta repertoires from 700 or so donors and added high-resolution HLA genotyping. Rather than drawing on any new phenotypic data, the later analysis identified candidate immune exposures from TCR beta sequences and the way those sequences occurred across donors. In an earlier analysis of 500 to 650 of the donors, high-throughput TCR beta sequencing was used to judge whether each TCR beta V gene segment behaved as functional or pseudogenic. Donor age, sex, ethnicity and CMV serostatus were compiled alongside the repertoire data. Genome-wide SNP genotypes for about 65% of the roughly 670 donors were used in a later genetic analysis, which treated that subset as a discovery cohort. Every repertoire in the discovery cohort had been generated on one and the same sequencing platform. Class I and class II HLA loci were covered by the typing at four-digit resolution. The number of typed donors differed by locus: roughly 620-630 for A, B, C, DRB1 and DQB1; 500 to 550 for DQA1; roughly 600 for DPA1; and about 450 for DPB1. Roughly 5 DR-DQ haplotypes were handled as single units for association and clustering, since linkage in the cohort was strong. Across around 400 genotyped donors of the cohort, an average of roughly 250,000 unique TCR beta nucleotide sequences per donor were sequenced, and 15% to 20% of those sequences were non-productive.

Concerning this clone itself: Its cognate antigen has yet to be identified. No base-level quality is on record; no much larger clone is a single base apart.

The trim is 0 bases for V and 2 bases for J, with a gap of 11 bases between the germline ends. CDR1 SGHKS and CDR2 YYEKEE are derived from the germline V gene (reference sequence). Taken from cysteine to phenylalanine, the CDR3 has 15 residues. Only the CDR3 DNA stays, 45 bases, in frame from base 1. Preparation of the library involved the immunoSEQ multiplex PCR assay. For the multiplex PCR, a mixture combining 60 forward primers for TCR Vbeta segments and 13 reverse primers for TCR Jbeta segments was used. A multiplex PCR assay on genomic DNA amplified the CDR3 region of rearranged TCR beta genes. Amplified TCR beta libraries were sequenced as 87-base-pair reads on the Illumina HiSeq System. Under the source paper's analysis protocol: In a later analysis, around 80 million unique TCR beta chains were counted across the roughly 670 repertoires, and roughly 9.9 million of these chains were shared by at least two donors. To remove PCR and sequencing errors, raw reads were error-corrected and collapsed into unique sequences using a nearest-neighbor algorithm that merged closely related sequences. V, D and J gene segments were assigned by aligning CDR3 sequences to IMGT reference sequences. For a sequence to be retained, a match of at least six nucleotides was required to both a V gene segment and a J gene segment. A rearrangement was called productive if the CDR3 had no stop codons and remained in frame with V and J, and every other rearrangement was called non-productive. CDR3 was defined according to IMGT convention as the region running from the second conserved V-encoded cysteine to the conserved J-encoded phenylalanine. Sequences without an unambiguous match to a single V gene segment were excluded from the earlier analysis of 587 of the donors. An earlier analysis of 450 to 650 of the donors called V segments functional above 56.7% productive rearrangements and segregating when the between-donor standard deviation exceeded 5%. To diagnose cytomegalovirus status from the catalog of TCR beta chain sequences, a statistical classification framework was built. In a later analysis, V and J genes were assigned by comparing TCR nucleotide sequences against IMGT/GENE-DB human TR gene sequences. The TCRdist pipeline was used in a later analysis to assign CDR3 sequences and most-parsimonious VDJ recombination scenarios. In a later analysis, each TCR beta chain was defined by its CDR3 amino acid sequence together with its V-gene family, and reads without a unique V-gene family were excluded. As a way to deal with suspected cross-contamination and a sequencing artifact, a later analysis dropped under 600 nucleotide sequences that were highly shared and had low generation probability. For each public chain, a later analysis derived a clonal expansion index from normalized ranks of inferred template counts within each repertoire. A later analysis computed generation probabilities with a VDJ recombination model fitted to out-of-frame rearrangements, and checked the results against IGoR. Hypergeometric tests were used in a later analysis to score TCR-TCR, TCR-HLA and TCR-CMV co-occurrence, with a repertoire-size bias correction applied to the TCR pairs. To estimate false discovery rates, a later analysis permuted the HLA or CMV assignments 20 times. In a later analysis, co-occurring TCRs were grouped with DBSCAN, and TCRdist sequence similarity was added when clustering was performed within HLA-allele-positive subsets. Repertoires with fewer than 30,000 or more than 120,000 public chains, plus five repertoires with anomalous nucleotide sharing, were excluded from co-occurrence clustering. TCRdb retrieved this table from immuneACCESS and kept in-frame rearrangements only. Not all clones are present; in checked studies, unresolved V genes account for under half, and no reason is known for the remainder. That table gives V, J and clone size, and the DNA gave D and trimming. Here the sample has more than 95,000 clones; around 77% occur a single time. The ten largest make up 6.5% to 9.5% of the sample.

In total, over 600 healthy bone marrow donors made up the cohort. Cohort members were all nominally healthy when sampled, although unrecorded immune exposures were likely present. The donor was CMV seropositive and belonged to the group of a few hundred seropositive cohort members. A peripheral blood sample was provided by each donor, and peripheral blood mononuclear cells were used for TCR beta sequencing. Genomic DNA was extracted from the blood cell samples with the Qiagen DNeasy Blood Extraction Kit. Findings and caveats that apply to the study as a whole: A further reported finding was that TCR beta sequences accurately predicted the HLA-A and HLA-B alleles for most subjects in the first cohort. Compared with the approximately 670-donor mean, donors in an Asian-associated ancestry cluster had fewer N-insertions in productive TCRs, according to a later genetic analysis. While some public TCRs were present in many individuals, most TCR sequences turned up only very rarely across donors. A cluster of highly shared sequence variants was judged likely to be a technical artifact of the sequencing pipeline. Because counts were too low, approximately 18 rarely observed V segments, including chromosome 9 orphons, were excluded from the earlier analysis of several hundred of the donors. Compared with equally common non-associated chains, HLA-associated TCR beta chains in a later analysis were more clonally expanded and had lower generation probabilities. When HLA alleles, especially DR and DQ, strongly co-occurred, TCR associations were difficult to assign to individual alleles. A later analysis associated about 17,000 TCR beta sequences with specific HLA alleles at a false discovery rate of 0.05. Correlated functional status among segregating V segments might reflect linkage disequilibrium, but an unknown experimental factor could not be ruled out. CMV serostatus was the only immune exposure information available for the cohort. The authors suggested that the approach could potentially be generalized to other disease states and immunological phenotypes. This cohort had only TCR beta chains sequenced, and the lack of alpha or paired-chain data limited which features could be detected. HLA typing was unavailable for some donors at each locus, so association tests used only the typed subset. In an earlier analysis of approximately 590 of the donors, most TCR beta V segments appeared in productive rearrangements about 87% or about 30% of the time, broadly matching IMGT annotations. An association between a missense DCLRE1C variant and V-gene and J-gene trimming of TCR beta chains was found in a later genetic analysis and replicated in an independent cohort. The classifier was reported to diagnose cytomegalovirus status with high specificity and sensitivity in both the original and validation cohorts. According to a later analysis, parvovirus B19, influenza, CMV and Epstein-Barr virus appeared linked to several top co-occurrence clusters. A total of 150 or so TCR beta chains were listed by the study as associated with cytomegalovirus. According to a later analysis, TCR association rates differed among HLA loci, with DRB1 alleles showing the most associated TCRs and HLA-C alleles showing the fewest. A few of the identified cytomegalovirus-associated TCR beta chains were confirmed in vitro to be specific for cytomegalovirus antigens. Because the 87-base-pair reads could not distinguish some IMGT-functional V segments, including TRBV6-2 and TRBV6-3, those segments were excluded. A later analysis found that most CMV-associated TCR beta chains appeared HLA-restricted, with HLA associations seemingly driven largely by CMV exposure. Presence/absence analyses assumed roughly uniform sequencing depth across donors, an assumption that may not hold.

The source of this sequence is a woman in her thirties or forties in good health and CMV-seropositive. Material for sequencing was PBMCs. The chain uses TRBV5-5 and TRBJ2-5, with a weak D call of TRBD2 (6 bases match). The DNA is as follows: TGTGCCAGCAGCTTGGTCCCGACTAGGCAAGAGACCCAGTACTTC. Its protein product is CASSLVPTRQETQYF.